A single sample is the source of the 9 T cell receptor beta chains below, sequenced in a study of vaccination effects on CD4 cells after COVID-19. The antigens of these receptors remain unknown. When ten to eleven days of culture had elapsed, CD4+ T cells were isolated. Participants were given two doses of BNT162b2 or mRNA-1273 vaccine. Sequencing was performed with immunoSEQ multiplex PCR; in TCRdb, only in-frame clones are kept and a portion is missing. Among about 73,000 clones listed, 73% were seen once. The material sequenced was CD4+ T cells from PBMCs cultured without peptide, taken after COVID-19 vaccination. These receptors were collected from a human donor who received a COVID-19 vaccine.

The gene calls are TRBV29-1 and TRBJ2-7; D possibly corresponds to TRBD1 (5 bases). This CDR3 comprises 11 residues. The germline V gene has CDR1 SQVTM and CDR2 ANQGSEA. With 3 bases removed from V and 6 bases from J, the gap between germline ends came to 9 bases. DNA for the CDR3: TGCAGCGTTGATCAGGGATCCGAGCAGTACGTC. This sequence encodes CSVDQGSEQYV.

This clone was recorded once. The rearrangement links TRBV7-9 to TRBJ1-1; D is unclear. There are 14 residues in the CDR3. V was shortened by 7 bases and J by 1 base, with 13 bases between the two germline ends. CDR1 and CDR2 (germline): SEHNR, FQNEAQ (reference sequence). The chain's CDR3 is CASTRETPNTEAFF. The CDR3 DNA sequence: TGTGCCAGCACTAGGGAAACGCCGAACACTGAAGCTTTCTTT.

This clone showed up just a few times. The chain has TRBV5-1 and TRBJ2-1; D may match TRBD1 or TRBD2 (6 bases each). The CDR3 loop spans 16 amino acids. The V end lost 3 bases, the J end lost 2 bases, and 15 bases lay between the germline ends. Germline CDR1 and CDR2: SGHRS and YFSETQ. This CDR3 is CASSSEGVGPYNEQFF. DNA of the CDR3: TGCGCCAGCAGCTCGGAGGGGGTGGGGCCCTACAATGAGCAGTTCTTC.

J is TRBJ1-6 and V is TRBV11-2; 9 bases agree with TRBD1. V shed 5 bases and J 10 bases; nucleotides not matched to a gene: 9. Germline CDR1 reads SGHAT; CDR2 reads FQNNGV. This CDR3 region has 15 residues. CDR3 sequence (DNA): TGTGCCAGCAGCCCCAGGACAGGGGAAAGATCACCCCTCCACTTT. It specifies CASSPRTGERSPLHF.

The CDR3 nucleotides are TGTGCCAGTAGACGGCAGCCAACTAATGAAAAACTGTTTTTT. Its translation: CASRRQPTNEKLFF. The chain recombines TRBV19 with TRBJ1-4; no reliable D call. Trimming pared 6 bases from V and 0 bases from J, leaving 8 bases between. CDR1 and CDR2 (germline): LNHDA, SQIVND (reference sequence). This CDR3 comprises 14 residues. Supplemented by reference TRBV19 and TRBJ1-4, the full variable domain reads DGGITQSPKYLFRKEGQNVTLSCEQNLNHDAMYWYRQDPGQGLRLIYYSQIVNDFQKGDIAEGYSVSREKKESFPLTVTSAQKNPTAFYLCASRRQPTNEKLFFGSGTQLSVL.

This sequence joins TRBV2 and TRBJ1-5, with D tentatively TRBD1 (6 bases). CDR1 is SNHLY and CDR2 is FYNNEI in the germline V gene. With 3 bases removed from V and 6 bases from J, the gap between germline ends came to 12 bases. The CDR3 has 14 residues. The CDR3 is CASSDRGRVQPQHF. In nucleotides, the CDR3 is TGTGCCAGCAGTGACCGGGGGCGGGTTCAGCCCCAGCATTTT.

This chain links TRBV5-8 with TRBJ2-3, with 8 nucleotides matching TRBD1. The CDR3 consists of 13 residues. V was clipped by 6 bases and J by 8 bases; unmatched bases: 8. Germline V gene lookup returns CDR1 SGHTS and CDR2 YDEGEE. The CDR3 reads CASTIRGPGTQYF. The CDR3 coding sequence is TGTGCCAGCACCATCAGGGGGCCGGGTACGCAGTATTTT.

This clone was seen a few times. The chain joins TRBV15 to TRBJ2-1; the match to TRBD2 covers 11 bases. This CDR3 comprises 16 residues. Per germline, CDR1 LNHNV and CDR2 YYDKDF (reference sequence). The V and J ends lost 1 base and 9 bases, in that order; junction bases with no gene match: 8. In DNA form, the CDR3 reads TGTGCCACCAGCAGAGGTCGGCTAGCGGGGGGTAGTGAGCAGTTCTTC. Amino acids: CATSRGRLAGGSEQFF.

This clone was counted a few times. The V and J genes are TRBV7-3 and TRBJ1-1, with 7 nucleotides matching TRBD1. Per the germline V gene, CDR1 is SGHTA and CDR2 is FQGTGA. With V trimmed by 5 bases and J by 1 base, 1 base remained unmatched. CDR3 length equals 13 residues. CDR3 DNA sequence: TGTGCCAGCAGCCGACAGGGGAACACTGAAGCTTTCTTT. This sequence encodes CASSRQGNTEAFF.